A single sample is the source of the 23 T cell receptor beta chains below, sequenced in a study of T cells in Graves' hyperthyroidism and ophthalmopathy. What was amplified from RNA transcripts were TCR beta CDR3 regions. Carried out on the TCR CDR3, a first-round RT-PCR used the HTBI primer set. TCRdb passed the multiplex PCR reads through MiXCR, listing each CDR3 protein once. The table shows some 92,000 distinct CDR3 sequences, with 35% to 45% occurring only once. Sequences were obtained from peripheral blood or thyroid tissue (not recorded which). These receptors all stem from a woman in her 30s with Graves' hyperthyroidism.

The table lists this clonotype with many counts. The chain carries TRBV28 and TRBJ2-7; the D gene is possibly TRBD1 (6 bases). The V gene's germline CDR1 is MDHEN and CDR2 SYDVKM. The CDR3 contains 15 residues. V lost 7 bases, J lost 0 bases, and 16 bases lay in between. As DNA, the CDR3 is TGTGCCAGCAACGCCGGACAGATCACCTCCTACGAGCAGTACTTC. This gives the protein CASNAGQITSYEQYF. Full variable domain (outside the CDR3, taken from reference TRBV28 and TRBJ2-7): DVKVTQSSRYLVKRTGEKVFLECVQDMDHENMFWYRQDPGLGLRLIYFSYDVKMKEKGDIPEGYSVSREKKERFSLILESASTNQTSMYLCASNAGQITSYEQYFGPGTRLTVT.

The chain has TRBV2 and TRBJ1-4, with D possibly being TRBD1 (5 bases). CDR1 and CDR2 from the germline V gene are SNHLY and FYNNEI. The CDR3 covers 12 residues. CDR3 bases: TGTGCTAAGCCAGGGATAAGTGAAAAACTGTTTTTT. This sequence encodes CAKPGISEKLFF.

The V gene is TRBV2, the J gene TRBJ2-3; 12 nucleotides match TRBD2. Germline V CDR1 and CDR2: SNHLY, FYNNEI. With 6 bases clipped from V and 3 bases from J, the junction kept 7 bases outside the gene matches. The length of the CDR3 is 16 residues. CDR3 sequence (DNA): TGTGCCAGCAGGAGACTAGCGGGAGAAGGGACAGATACGCAGTATTTT. Its translation: CASRRLAGEGTDTQYF. The full variable domain, its missing parts supplied by reference TRBV2 and TRBJ2-3, is EPEVTQTPSHQVTQMGQEVILRCVPISNHLYFYWYRQILGQKVEFLVSFYNNEISEKSEIFDDQFSVERPDGSNFTLKIRSTKLEDSAMYFCASRRLAGEGTDTQYFGPGTRLTVL.

There are many counts of this clonotype. The chain employs TRBV20-1 and TRBJ2-2, with a possible D match to TRBD1 (6 bases). The length of the CDR3 is 14 residues. The V end was cut by 3 bases, the J end by 3 bases, with 11 bases between. CDR1 and CDR2 from the germline V gene are DFQATT and SNEGSKA (reference sequence). The CDR3 nucleotides read TGCAGTGCTAGGAACAGGGCTTACACCGGGGAGCTGTTTTTT. Translating gives CSARNRAYTGELFF.

As regards this clonotype: The germline gene is not matched at one end of the junction; a read error may be the cause. This rearrangement joins TRBV7-6 to TRBJ2-7; 8 bases agree with TRBD2. This CDR3 is 17 amino acids long. Germline V gene lookup returns CDR1 SGHVS and CDR2 FNYEAQ. The CDR3 DNA reads as TGTGCCAGCAGCTTAGGCTTGGGCGGGCTAGCGGGCTACGGGCAGTACTTC. This gives the protein CASSLGLGGLAGYGQYF.

There are a few counts of this clonotype. Given a much more abundant clone one base away, this may be a read error. The chain carries TRBV20-1 and TRBJ2-7; perhaps D is TRBD1 or TRBD2 (6 bases each). Germline CDR1 and CDR2: DFQATT and SNEGSKA (reference sequence). Trimming removed 6 bases from V and 7 bases from J, with 22 bases in between. The CDR3 consists of 14 residues. CDR3 in DNA: TGCAGTGCAAGGGGGGCTTTCCGAGTTTATGAGCAGTACTTC. The encoded protein is CSARGAFRVYEQYF.

This clonotype was seen repeatedly, ten times or more. V is TRBV7-2 and J is TRBJ1-2; D is undetermined. The germline V gene encodes CDR1 SGHTA and CDR2 FQGNSA. Trimming cost V 1 base and J 2 bases, with 11 bases left between them. This CDR3 region has 15 residues. CDR3 DNA: TGTGCCAGCAGCTTAGGTGTGGAAGCGAACTATGGCTACACCTTC. It is translated as CASSLGVEANYGYTF.

A word on this clonotype: A single base separates this from a much larger clone, so it may be a read error. The V call is TRBV7-3, the J call TRBJ2-2; D possibly corresponds to TRBD2 (6 bases). CDR1 is SGHTA and CDR2 is FQGTGA in the germline V gene. This CDR3 is 16 amino acids long. CDR3 DNA: TGTGCCAGCTCCCAACACGGCGGAGCGAACACCGGGGGGCTGTTTTTT. Its translation: CASSQHGGANTGGLFF.

This clonotype came up many times. The junction shows a germline mismatch at one end, possibly a read error. The V and J genes are TRBV6-1 and TRBJ2-7; D is possibly TRBD2 (5 bases). This CDR3 has 12 residues. In germline, CDR1 is MNHNS, CDR2 SASEGT. CDR3 in amino acids: CASSEMRAPVKF. CDR3 DNA: TGTGCCAGCAGTGAAATGAGGGCGCCCGTCAAGTTC.

The chain is built from TRBV7-9 and TRBJ1-5, with a tentative D call TRBD1 (6 bases). CDR1 and CDR2 (germline): SEHNR, FQNEAQ (reference sequence). V lost 10 bases to trimming and J lost 7 bases, with 20 bases between them. This CDR3 comprises 14 residues. The CDR3 here is CATSDPGAGQPQHF. For the CDR3, the DNA is TGTGCCACCAGTGATCCAGGGGCAGGACAGCCCCAGCATTTT.

This clonotype was detected many times. This sequence joins TRBV5-1 and TRBJ2-6, with D perhaps TRBD1 (5 bases). Deletions cut 4 bases from V and 2 bases from J, with 19 bases between. Germline V lookup: CDR1 SGHRS, CDR2 YFSETQ. This CDR3 contains 18 residues. In nucleotides, the CDR3 is TGCGCCAGCAGCCCCCTAGACAGTTATCTTACTGGGGCCAACGTCCTGACTTTC. It codes for CASSPLDSYLTGANVLTF. The whole variable domain, filled in from reference TRBV5-1 and TRBJ2-6, reads KAGVTQTPRYLIKTRGQQVTLSCSPISGHRSVSWYQQTPGQGLQFLFEYFSETQRNKGNFPGRFSGRQFSNSRSEMNVSTLELGDSALYLCASSPLDSYLTGANVLTFGAGSRLTVL.

With respect to this clonotype: One end of the junction varies from germline; a read error may be responsible. The V and J genes are TRBV11-2 and TRBJ2-7; a possible D gene is TRBD2 (5 bases). Per germline, CDR1 SGHAT and CDR2 FQNNGV. CDR3 length: 13 amino acids. This chain's CDR3 is CASSLTTYYQQYF. In DNA, the CDR3 is TGTGCCAGCAGCTTGACTACCTACTACCAGCAGTACTTC.

This rearrangement joins TRBV14 to TRBJ2-7, with TRBD2 matching over 12 bases. Germline CDR1 is SGHDN and CDR2 is FVKESK. The CDR3 consists of 16 residues. V trimming: 5 bases; J trimming: 4 bases; junction bases outside the gene matches: 9. The CDR3 coding sequence is TGTGCCAGCAGCGACGATCCGGGACTAGCGGGTTACGAGCAGTACTTC. Protein product: CASSDDPGLAGYEQYF. Looking up the rest from reference TRBV14 and TRBJ2-7 gives the full variable domain: EAGVTQFPSHSVIEKGQTVTLRCDPISGHDNLYWYRRVMGKEIKFLLHFVKESKQDESGMPNNRFLAERTGGTYSTLKVQPAELEDSGVYFCASSDDPGLAGYEQYFGPGTRLTVT.

The sample holds many counts of this clonotype. The chain uses TRBV7-8 and TRBJ1-3; weak D call: TRBD1 (6 bases). The ends were cut back, 1 base at V and 4 bases at J, with 14 bases in the middle. CDR3 size: 16 residues. Germline CDR1 reads SGHVS; CDR2 reads FQNEAQ. The CDR3 spells CASSLGLLQGGNTIYF. DNA for the CDR3: TGTGCCAGCAGCTTAGGATTGTTACAGGGAGGAAACACCATATATTTT. Together with reference TRBV7-8 and TRBJ1-3, the CDR3 gives the full variable domain: GAGVSQSPRYKVAKRGQDVALRCDPISGHVSLFWYQQALGQGPEFLTYFQNEAQLDKSGLPSDRFFAERPEGSVSTLKIQRTQQEDSAVYLCASSLGLLQGGNTIYFGEGSWLTVV.

Only one count was recorded for this clonotype. A read error is likely, as this CDR3 ends without the conserved phenylalanine or tryptophan. This rearrangement joins TRBV20-1 to TRBJ1-1; D gene uncertain. Per germline, CDR1 DFQATT and CDR2 SNEGSKA (reference sequence). Between the trimmed V and J ends, which lost 5 bases and 1 base, there was a span of 8 bases. The CDR3 covers 12 residues. This chain's CDR3 is CSAVTGNTEAFS. DNA of the CDR3: TGCAGTGCTGTCACTGGGAACACTGAAGCTTTCTCT.

The table lists this clonotype with many counts. The chain joins TRBV20-1 to TRBJ2-5, with D perhaps TRBD1 (5 bases). The germline CDR1 and CDR2 sequences are DFQATT and SNEGSKA (reference sequence). Trimming removed 3 bases at V and 2 bases at J, with 10 bases between. The CDR3 consists of 13 residues. Here the CDR3 reads CSASLQVQETQYF. CDR3 nucleotides: TGCAGTGCTAGCCTACAGGTTCAAGAGACCCAGTACTTC.

The V and J genes are TRBV27 and TRBJ2-7, with TRBD1 matching over 7 bases. This CDR3 region has 15 residues. The trim removed 4 bases at V and 4 bases at J, leaving 10 bases unmatched. Germline CDR1 is MNHEY and CDR2 is SMNVEV (reference sequence). In nucleotides, the CDR3 is TGTGCCAGCAGTTCCCCTAAGGACAGGCCATACGAGCAGTACTTC. This translates into CASSSPKDRPYEQYF.

This chain joins TRBV12-3 or TRBV12-4 and TRBJ1-5; TRBD1 agrees at 9 bases. Losses at the gene ends were 4 bases for V and 2 bases for J; bases not matched to a gene: 6. CDR3 length: 16 amino acids. The CDR3: CASSWPGQGGNQPQHF. The CDR3 DNA follows: TGTGCCAGCAGTTGGCCGGGACAGGGTGGCAATCAGCCCCAGCATTTT.

The genes are TRBV7-2 and TRBJ2-6; possible D gene TRBD2, 6 bases. Germline CDR1 is SGHTA and CDR2 is FQGNSA. This CDR3 region has 15 residues. Trimming stripped 6 bases from V and 0 bases from J, with 9 bases between. CDR3 DNA sequence: TGTGCCAGCAGTCCTAGCGTCTCTGGGGCCAACGTCCTGACTTTC. It is translated as CASSPSVSGANVLTF.

This clonotype turned up a few times. The CDR3 loop is CSATFDRGGQETQYF. The CDR3 DNA reads TGCAGTGCTACCTTCGACAGGGGAGGCCAAGAGACCCAGTACTTC. The V gene is TRBV20-1, the J gene TRBJ2-5; 8 nucleotides align to TRBD1. Germline loops: CDR1 DFQATT, CDR2 SNEGSKA (reference sequence). The CDR3 runs 15 residues. Losses at the gene ends were 4 bases for V and 1 base for J; bases not matched to a gene: 8.

This clonotype has a count of ten or more. CDR3 protein: CASSLGQYYGYTF. The CDR3 DNA is TGTGCCAGCAGTTTAGGGCAGTACTATGGCTACACCTTC. The chain employs TRBV28 and TRBJ1-2; D is unclear. Germline CDR1 and CDR2: MDHEN and SYDVKM. The CDR3 length is 13 residues. V lost 2 bases, J lost 3 bases, and 7 bases lay in between.

This rearrangement joins TRBV7-2 to TRBJ2-7; D is perhaps TRBD2 (6 bases). V was cut by 5 bases and J by 2 bases, with 16 bases left in between. Per germline, CDR1 SGHTA and CDR2 FQGNSA. The CDR3 extends over 15 amino acids. The CDR3 region is CASSRPGLEAYEQYF. For the CDR3, the DNA is TGTGCCAGCAGCAGACCGGGACTGGAGGCCTACGAGCAGTACTTC.

This clonotype occurred many times. The chain uses TRBV7-9 and TRBJ2-2, with a possible D match to TRBD1 (5 bases). The V end lost 5 bases, the J end lost 6 bases, and 19 bases lay between the germline ends. The length of the CDR3 is 16 residues. Per the germline V gene, CDR1 is SEHNR and CDR2 is FQNEAQ (reference sequence). The CDR3 bases are TGTGCCAGCAGCCTGATTCAGGGATGGAATTCCGGGGAGCTGTTTTTT. Translated, it gives CASSLIQGWNSGELFF.